This T cell receptor beta chain was recorded in a study of CD8 T cells in ankylosing spondylitis. For this clonotype: No antigen is known for it.

The CDR3 sequence is 13 residues long. V was pared by 5 bases and J by 7 bases, with 4 bases of the junction left unmatched. Study outcomes and limitations: Significant enrichment of disease-linked clones was reportedly seen in matched ankylosing spondylitis synovial fluid. Ankylosing spondylitis blood seemed to carry a telltale TCR beta motif made of about 8 highly homologous variants.

Quantitative 5'-RACE was performed with molecular barcodes, and it yielded the TCR beta libraries. TCRdb fed the 5' RACE reads into MiXCR, producing one record per CDR3 protein. Of around 890,000 distinct CDR3 sequences in the sample, 12% are singletons; the top ten hold roughly 0.51%. This sequence originates from a male donor with ankylosing spondylitis. The rearrangement joins TRBV12-3 or TRBV12-4 to TRBJ1-2; 10 bases agree with TRBD1. Sequenced material: blood, either unsorted or a sorted T cell fraction (not recorded which). The CDR3 sequence: CASSRRTGGGYTF. CDR3 DNA sequence: TGTGCCAGCAGTCGCCGGACAGGGGGTGGCTACACCTTC.